The clone carrying this TCR beta chain has a handful of counts. Its cognate antigen is unknown. This sample was taken from a study of cytotoxic CD8 clonotypes in ibrutinib-treated CLL. Whole-study findings and limits: Clonality went up at the time of ibrutinib response, stayed stable in sustained remission, and later dropped back toward its baseline level at progression. A difference in sampling times existed between sustained-remission and progressing patients.

Produced via immunoSEQ multiplex PCR; TCRdb's table is partial and in-frame only. This table has fewer than 400,000 clones, roughly two thirds appearing once. V dropped 0 bases and J dropped 2 bases, with 12 bases sitting between them. CDR3 size: 16 residues. CDR1 and CDR2 from the germline V gene are MNHNY and SVGAGI (reference sequence). The TCR originated in a human donor with chronic lymphocytic leukemia. The chain links TRBV6-6 to TRBJ2-3, with a tentative D call TRBD2 (6 bases). The material was PBMCs, obtained after 36 months of ibrutinib treatment. CDR3 protein: CASSYSPGELTDTQYF. Written as DNA, the CDR3 is TGTGCCAGCAGTTACTCGCCGGGGGAGCTCACAGATACGCAGTATTTT.